These T cell receptor beta chains were read from a single sample in a study of blood T cell repertoires in COVID-19. The table came from immunoSEQ multiplex PCR; TCRdb's copy has only in-frame clones and leaves some out. The data show 71,000 or so clones, around 85% seen once. The sample taken for sequencing was peripheral blood. The receptors were sampled from an elderly man in a cohort sampled during active COVID-19. The CDR3 runs from the conserved cysteine through the conserved F or W. Each record gives: clone size, V gene, CDR3 protein. Size values are once, few and many counts, or a class for expanded clones, and some rows have none.

-	TRBV2	CASTQGFQPQHF
-	TRBV11-2	CASSPTSGVSNTQYF
-	TRBV5-1	CASSPGGGGQPQHF
-	TRBV11-2	CASSLEAGSNYGYTF
-	TRBV3-1/TRBV3-2	CASSQGTGFNSPLHF
-	TRBV5-1	CASSLDGLTQETQYF
medium-sized	TRBV2	CASSGSRDRGSTEAFF
-	TRBV18	CASSPPGGKETQYF
-	TRBV19	CASSISGILYGYTF
-	TRBV7-2	CASSVGGVNTEAFF
-	TRBV28	CASSLSTETNTEAFF
once	TRBV18	CASSLTGPPGNTIYF
-	TRBV4-1	CASSQDRGTQKEAFF
-	TRBV19	CASMGWTSGGAHTGELFF
-	TRBV5-1	CASSLDTQGATEAFF
-	TRBV18	CASSPLTGGRVSGANVLTF
few	TRBV7-2	CASSDRDREETQYF
once	TRBV14	CASSQDRLAGLQETQYF
-	TRBV7-2	CASSALGLANNSPLHF
-	TRBV3-1/TRBV3-2	CASSLDGQEQYF
-	TRBV7-2	CASSSPGLHAYNEQFF
-	TRBV7-6	CASSLGPAAGEETQYF
once	TRBV5-6	CASSPRHNANVSPLHF
-	TRBV24-1	CATSDNARGTGELFF
-	TRBV3-1/TRBV3-2	CASSQVAGGGASLAKNIQYF
few	TRBV12-1	CASSPPRGTSYEQYF
-	TRBV5-5	CASSSAGWGREAGEKLFF
-	TRBV13	CASSLLQDQETQYF
few	TRBV5-1	CASSPQGFSTDTQYF
-	TRBV6-2/TRBV6-3	CASSLPRTGRQVKQYF
-	TRBV7-2	CASSFSRGHNEQFF
-	TRBV19	CASSTRDRASQFF
-	TRBV19	CASKTGTDTQYF
once	TRBV5-8	CASSLGQAFEETQYF
-	TRBV6-5	CASSSTEGGRGEQYF
once	TRBV28	CASSLTPGQGLYGYTF
-	TRBV18	CASSPSGQDTQYF
-	TRBV10-3	CAARRSEGGYEAFF
-	TRBV7-9	CASSNDRVLRDTEAFF
-	TRBV5-1	CASSSAGAGGPNEQFF
-	TRBV6-6	CASSSPGQSTDTQYF